These T cell receptor beta chains were read from a single sample in a study of T cells in Graves' hyperthyroidism and ophthalmopathy. A single record per CDR3 protein comes from TCRdb applying MiXCR to the multiplex PCR reads. This sample has approximately 610,000 distinct CDR3 sequences; 16% occur once, and the top ten carry under 20%. The sample was blood. The receptors derive from a woman aged 18-35 years with Graves' hyperthyroidism. Each CDR3 is given with its conserved first and last residue. A D gene is named only where the DNA matches it firmly. Size is omitted from some rows. Given values are once, few, many or a class for expanded clones.

d_call j_call v_call clone_size cdr3_nt cdr3_aa
- TRBJ1-4 TRBV20-1 many TGCAGTGCTACCGCAGCAGTAAATGAAAAACTGTTTTTT CSATAAVNEKLFF
TRBD2 TRBJ2-3 TRBV11-3 - TGTGCCAGCAGCATACCCCGACTAGCGGGGGGAGAGGGAGATACGCAGTATTTT CASSIPRLAGGEGDTQYF
- TRBJ2-4 TRBV7-8 many TGTGCCAGCAGCTTAGCTACCCGTCGGGCAGATCTCAAAAACATTCAGTACTTC CASSLATRRADLKNIQYF
- TRBJ2-1 TRBV5-5 - TGTGCCAGCAGCTTGCCCCAGGGTAGGAATGAGCAGTTCTTC CASSLPQGRNEQFF
TRBD1 TRBJ1-5 TRBV7-2 once TGTGCCAGCAGCTTAAGGCGGACAGGGGGGTCGGTTAATCAGCCCCAGCATTTT CASSLRRTGGSVNQPQHF
- TRBJ2-1 TRBV24-1 - TGTGCCACCAGTGATCCCTTGGGCAGTAGTAATGAGCAGTTCTTC CATSDPLGSSNEQFF
TRBD2 TRBJ2-7 TRBV5-8 - TGTGCCAGCAGCTCCCGGGGGGGGTCGGGAGAGCAGTACTTC CASSSRGGSGEQYF
- TRBJ2-7 TRBV20-1 many TGCAGTGCTAGAGGGGACACAGCTCTTGCCGAGCAGTACTTC CSARGDTALAEQYF
TRBD1 TRBJ1-2 TRBV6-1 few TGTGCCAGCAGCCGACAGGGTAGCGGCTACACCTTC CASSRQGSGYTF
- TRBJ2-2 TRBV6-1 many TGTGCCAGCAGTACGGGCGAGGTCGGGGAGCTGTTTTTT CASSTGEVGELFF
- TRBJ2-3 TRBV5-1 few TGCGCCAGCAGCTCGGGACTCCGGGGTGTAGATACGCAGTATTTT CASSSGLRGVDTQYF
- TRBJ1-3 TRBV11-2 many TGTGCCAGCAGCTGGGTTGGATCTGGAAACACCATATATTTT CASSWVGSGNTIYF
TRBD2 TRBJ2-7 TRBV5-1 many TGCGCCAGCAGCTTGGCCCGTGCTAGCGGGTTTGCCTACGAGCAGTACTTC CASSLARASGFAYEQYF
- TRBJ1-2 TRBV19 once TGTGCCAGTAGTATAGAGATAACCTACAATAACTATGGCTACACCTTC CASSIEITYNNYGYTF
- TRBJ2-1 TRBV6-1 - TGTGCCAGCAGTGAAGCTGCGTTAGAGAGCTCCTACAATGAGCAGTTCTTC CASSEAALESSYNEQFF
TRBD2 TRBJ2-5 TRBV5-1 - TGCGCCAGCAGCTTGGAATCGATGGGGGGGAGGGCCGTGGAGACCCAGTACTTC CASSLESMGGRAVETQYF
- TRBJ1-1 TRBV3-1 many TGTGCCAGCAGCCAATTAGGGAACACTGAAGCTTTCTTT CASSQLGNTEAFF
TRBD1 TRBJ1-5 TRBV30 - TGTGCCTGGGCTGGGACAGGGAATCAGCCCCAGCATTTT CAWAGTGNQPQHF
TRBD1 TRBJ2-3 TRBV19 few TGTGCCAGTAGGGACAGGGGGCCAGATACGCAGTATTTT CASRDRGPDTQYF
- TRBJ2-3 TRBV7-9 few TGTGCCAGCAGACCAAATTGGGGAAAGACGGGGGGCACAGATACGCAGTATTTT CASRPNWGKTGGTDTQYF
- TRBJ2-7 TRBV20-1 many TGCAGTGCTAGAGATGGGTCCAACTACGAGCAGTACTTC CSARDGSNYEQYF
- TRBJ2-7 TRBV6-2/TRBV6-3 - TGTGCCAGCAGTCGTCACCATATTATGAACGAGCAGTACTTC CASSRHHIMNEQYF
TRBD1 TRBJ2-5 TRBV6-2/TRBV6-3 - TGTGCCAGCAGTGACAGGGAGTGGTACTTC CASSDREWYF
- TRBJ1-4 TRBV11-2 - TGTGCCAGCAGCTTTGCCTCTGTTGCCGCAACTAATGAAAAACTGTTTTTT CASSFASVAATNEKLFF
- TRBJ1-6 TRBV6-1 many TGTGCCAGCAAAAAAAGCTCCTATAATTCACCCCTCCACTTT CASKKSSYNSPLHF
TRBD1 TRBJ1-5 TRBV12-3/TRBV12-4 few TGTGCCAGTAACAGGGGCCATCAGCCCCAGCATTTT CASNRGHQPQHF
- TRBJ1-2 TRBV3-1 many TGTGCCAGCACCGACCGAGGGAACTATGGCTACACCTTC CASTDRGNYGYTF
TRBD2 TRBJ2-3 TRBV6-1 few TGTGCCAGCAGGCCCCTAGCGGGAGCTCTGGATACGCAGTATTTT CASRPLAGALDTQYF
- TRBJ2-1 TRBV2 many TGTGCCAGCCCCGGACTGGAGCGGTTATACAATGAGCAGTTCTTC CASPGLERLYNEQFF
- TRBJ2-7 TRBV19 few TGTGCCAGTAGTATTCGGGAAGGGGACTACGAGCAGTACTTC CASSIREGDYEQYF
- TRBJ1-1 TRBV6-1 many TGTGCCAGCAGTGACAGGGGTTCCCGCGCTGAAGCTTTCTTT CASSDRGSRAEAFF
- TRBJ2-1 TRBV11-2 many TGTGCCAGCAGCCTGCCCTCATACAATGAGCAGTTCTTC CASSLPSYNEQFF
- TRBJ2-1 TRBV13 many TGTGCCAGCAGCCCAGGGGTATCCTACAATGAGCAGTTCTTC CASSPGVSYNEQFF
TRBD2 TRBJ2-7 TRBV6-1 many TGTGCCAGCAGTTATTTTGTCGGGGCGGGGGGGCGGAACGAGCAGTACTTC CASSYFVGAGGRNEQYF
- TRBJ1-3 TRBV30 few TGTGCCTGGAGTGGGGACACCTCTGGAAGCACCATATATTTT CAWSGDTSGSTIYF
- TRBJ2-7 TRBV11-2 - TGTGCCAGCAGCTTAGATTTCGGCCGCAGATCCTACGAGCAGTACTTC CASSLDFGRRSYEQYF
- TRBJ1-2 TRBV30 - TGTGCCTGGCGGAAAGTCGGCTACACCTTC CAWRKVGYTF
TRBD2 TRBJ2-7 TRBV4-1 - TGCGCCAGCAGCCAAGATGCGCGGACTAGCGTCTACGAGCAGTACTTC CASSQDARTSVYEQYF
- TRBJ2-3 TRBV3-1 - TGTGCCAGCAGCCAGATGGTGGGGCAGGAGGATACGCAGTATTTT CASSQMVGQEDTQYF
- TRBJ2-3 TRBV12-3/TRBV12-4 once TGTGCCAGCAGTTACTCGGCCCACCAGGGACTTGCTAGCACAGATACGCAGTGTTTT CASSYSAHQGLASTDTQCF
- TRBJ1-2 TRBV20-1 few TGCAGTGCTAGAGTCCCCCTCTATGATGGCTACACCTTC CSARVPLYDGYTF
- TRBJ1-1 TRBV10-3 - TGTGCCATCAGTGACAGGGCAGGGGATGGAGTGAACACTGAAGCTTTCTTT CAISDRAGDGVNTEAFF